The following is a T cell receptor (beta chain) sequence with its context. No antigen is known for it. The record originates from a study of early T cells in non-severe SARS-CoV-2 infection. Study-level information: It was bulk RNA from unsorted whole blood that was sequenced, and the chains were unpaired.

Findings and limits, study-wide: Private and CD4 specificities were missed by VDJdb matching, which favored anti-spike CD8 responses.

Individual cDNA molecules received unique molecular identifiers during library preparation. TCRdb ran MiXCR on the 5' RACE reads and lists one entry per CDR3 protein. This sample has some 100,000 distinct CDR3 sequences; roughly 14% occur once, and the top ten carry less than 0.6%. The source is an adult who was a healthcare worker with PCR-confirmed SARS-CoV-2 infection or an uninfected control (not recorded which). What was sequenced was whole blood.

CDR3 nucleotide sequence: TGCAGCGTCCTTGGCCAGGGGCACTATGGCTACACCTTC. This codes for CSVLGQGHYGYTF. This sequence joins TRBV29-1 and TRBJ1-2; tentatively, D is TRBD1 (6 bases). The CDR3 loop spans 13 amino acids. The V end was cut by 6 bases, the J end by 3 bases, with 14 bases between. Germline V gene lookup returns CDR1 SQVTM and CDR2 ANQGSEA. Supplemented by reference TRBV29-1 and TRBJ1-2, the full variable domain reads SAVISQKPSRDICQRGTSLTIQCQVDSQVTMMFWYRQQPGQSLTLIATANQGSEATYESGFVIDKFPISRPNLTFSTLTVSNMSPEDSSIYLCSVLGQGHYGYTFGSGTRLTVV.